The entry below describes one TCR beta chain. Original processing notes: Amplifying reference gene primers gave estimates of nucleated cell counts. Measured with immunoSEQ multiplex PCR; TCRdb has only the in-frame clones, and not every one. V and J calls and clone size are those listed in that table; D and trimming were worked out from the DNA. The sample contains 150,000 or so clones, less than 90% of which appear only once. This specimen comes from a study of blood T cell repertoires in COVID-19. Study at large: There were acute and convalescent COVID-19 samples, and they came from the United States, Italy and Spain. The analysed material was cDNA or gDNA that came from T cells, B-cell-depleted T cells, or PBMCs.

This CDR3 spans 16 amino acids. The V segment lost 2 bases and the J segment 5 bases; nucleotides outside the gene matches: 8. The germline gives CDR1 WSHSY, CDR2 SAAADI. The gene calls are TRBV10-2 and TRBJ2-5, with 10 bases lining up with TRBD2. This clonotype was obtained from a man younger than 35 with active or convalescent COVID-19. Sample: peripheral blood. The DNA of the CDR3 is TGCGCCAGCAGTGAGGCTAGCGGGGGAGGACGGGAGACCCAGTACTTC. It translates to CASSEASGGGRETQYF.